This T cell receptor beta chain was sequenced for a study of response to subunit inactivated influenza vaccine (dated 2018 in TCRdb). The study in broad terms: Deep quantitative T cell receptor repertoire profiling was used in the study to track responses to a trivalent subunit inactivated influenza vaccine.

What the work shows at the level of the full study, not this receptor alone: According to the authors, only a limited number of new T cells may be recruited by each seasonal influenza vaccination.

CDR1 and CDR2 were assigned from the germline V gene as SGHRS and YFSETQ. Trimming removed 0 bases from V and 6 bases from J, leaving 10 bases between the germline ends. The CDR3 goes from the cysteine to the phenylalanine over 13 residues. Only the CDR3 DNA stays, 39 bases, in frame from base 1. The library was produced with RT-PCR. The data were produced on an Illumina HiSeq 2500. Starting from the raw public reads, TCRdb applied fastp trimming at Q25, assembled clones with MiXCR and retained in-frame beta chains. CDR3 protein sequences are deduplicated, and each keeps its most common genes and DNA. This sample has about 190,000 distinct CDR3 sequences in its table, and 13% to 15% of those were observed once. Of the sample, approximately 30% is held by the ten largest clones. This clonotype was seen ten or more times. Its antigen target is currently unknown. It has no much larger one-base neighbor in the sample; base qualities were not kept.

Here the chain combines TRBV5-1 and TRBJ2-7; perhaps TRBD2 is the D gene, with 5 bases matching. The sample consisted of CD8+ T cells sorted from PBMCs, taken around 5 days after vaccination. This sequence originates from a man aged 50-60 years who received an inactivated influenza vaccine. Donor details come from another sample of the same person, matched by shared clones. The bases read TGCGCCAGCAGCTTGGGTCCGGGGTTCGAGCAGTACTTC. The encoded protein is CASSLGPGFEQYF.